The sequence of this TCR beta chain was determined in a study of control samples from healthy donors and cancer patients. Clones were read by immunoSEQ multiplex PCR, and TCRdb kept only the in-frame ones, dropping some. The sample yields about 150,000 clones, approximately 94% seen once. This CDR3 region has 16 residues. V was clipped by 4 bases and J by 4 bases, with 16 bases between them. CDR1 is LGHDT and CDR2 is YNNKEL in the germline V gene (reference sequence). The chain recombines TRBV3-1 (or the pseudogene TRBV3-2) with TRBJ2-2; D is perhaps TRBD1 or TRBD2 (6 bases each). Sequenced: blood. The receptor's source is a woman in her thirties or forties in good health. The CDR3 spells CASSPPCGTPTGELFF. The CDR3 nucleotides read TGTGCCAGCAGCCCGCCTTGCGGGACACCCACCGGGGAGCTGTTTTTT.